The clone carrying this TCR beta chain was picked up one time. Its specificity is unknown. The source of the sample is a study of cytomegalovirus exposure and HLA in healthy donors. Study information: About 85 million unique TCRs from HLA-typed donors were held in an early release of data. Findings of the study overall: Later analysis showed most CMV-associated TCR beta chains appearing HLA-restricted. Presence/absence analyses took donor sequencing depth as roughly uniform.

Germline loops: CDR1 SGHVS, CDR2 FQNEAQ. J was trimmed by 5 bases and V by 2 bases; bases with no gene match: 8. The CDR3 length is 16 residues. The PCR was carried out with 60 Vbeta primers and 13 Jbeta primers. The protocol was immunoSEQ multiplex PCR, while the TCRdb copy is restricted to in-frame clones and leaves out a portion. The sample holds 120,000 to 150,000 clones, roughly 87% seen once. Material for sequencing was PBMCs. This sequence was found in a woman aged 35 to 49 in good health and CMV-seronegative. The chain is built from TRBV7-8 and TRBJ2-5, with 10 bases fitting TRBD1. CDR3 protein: CASSLLRTGGGETQYF. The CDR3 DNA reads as TGTGCCAGCAGCTTACTTAGGACAGGGGGAGGGGAGACCCAGTACTTC.